Reported below is one T cell receptor (beta chain). Its cognate antigen has yet to be identified. The record has no base qualities; no much larger clone is one base away. Taken from cysteine to phenylalanine, the CDR3 has 14 residues. The sequence is cut down to CDR3 DNA, 42 bases in frame from base 1. From the germline V gene, CDR1 is MNHEY and CDR2 is SVGAGI. The V end loses 6 bases and the J end loses 5 bases, and a stretch of 11 bases separates them. Libraries were built with RACE. Data came from a NextSeq 500. Library preparation attached unique molecular identifiers to individual cDNA molecules for quantitative, reproducible TCR counting. The study's processing was this. The median number of TCRs per sample was 85,000 to 100,000, ranging from 23,224 to 690,600. V, J and CDR3 annotation of the TCR reads was performed with the Decombinator software suite. Every sample was subsampled to the same number of TCRs (28,000) for the PS versus PT1 abundance plots. TCRs were defined as expanded if absent before sensitization and observed at least eight times at the 2-week time point. The public reads were run again by TCRdb, first through fastp at Q25 and then through MiXCR, and only productive beta chains were kept. Entries that share a CDR3 protein sequence are merged under the most common genes and DNA. Here the V and J calls rest on TCRdb's processing, not on the authors' analysis. The sample data list 40,000 to 65,000 distinct CDR3 sequences, and approximately 9.9% of these were observed just once. 1.8% of the sample rests with the top ten.

This sample was included in a study of human T cells and chemical hapten exposure (dated by TCRdb to the early 2020s). Study-level background: For sensitization, 2% DPC in acetone was applied to an approximately 2 cm by approximately 2 cm area of upper inner arm skin. The study tracked peripheral blood TCR repertoire changes in vivo during primary and secondary sensitization to the hapten diphenylcyclopropenone (DPC) in alopecia patients. Libraries were pooled for sequencing, and per-sample TCR yields varied mainly because of small differences in library volumes within the pool. Patch testing was performed on the upper back with Finn chambers containing 0.01% DPC, and the patch tests were scored after 6 days according to International Contact Dermatitis Research Group standards. The mostly female patient cohort included alopecia areata with under or over 50% scalp involvement, alopecia totalis and alopecia universalis. For TCR sequencing, blood came from approximately 29 alopecia patients at anywhere from one to four time points (pre-sensitization, 2, 6 and 24 weeks). Patients additionally received weekly therapeutic DPC doses to the scalp throughout the approximately 24-week study period. Blood samples were taken from patients before sensitization (week 0) and then at 2, 6 and about 24 weeks after DPC sensitization. Each blood RNA sample was used to sequence both TCR alpha and TCR beta chains. The research as a whole found: Because all patients had alopecia, a presumed autoimmune disease, the immune response of the patients might differ from that of healthy individuals. Compared with pre-sensitization or healthy control sets, expanded TCRs formed significantly more large CDR3 similarity clusters, which is consistent with antigen-driven responses. The number of PT1 expanded TCRs positively correlated with patch test score, significant at thresholds 8, 16 and 32 but not 4. Repeated subsampling changed both the strength of the expansion versus patch-test correlation and the threshold at which the correlation became significant. No change with DPC sensitization was found in the number of TCRs above 1 in 1000 frequency, and no evidence of global repertoire structure alterations was found.

The time point label for this specimen denotes: patch test 1, 2 weeks after DPC sensitization. The label giving this sample's treatment or condition can be read as: therapeutic diphenylcyclopropenone sensitization with weekly scalp DPC. Unfractionated whole blood was collected in Tempus Blood RNA tubes, and total RNA was extracted from that blood. At each patch-test visit, blood was drawn before the patch test was applied. Patients were eligible if aged 18 to 70, diagnosed with alopecia and judged suitable for DPC therapy, and pregnant patients were excluded. The clonotype comes from a woman aged 40 to 50 with alopecia areata. Some clones in this sample may be carry-over from other donors' samples. The chain is assembled from TRBV6-5 and TRBJ1-6; perhaps TRBD1 is the D gene, with 5 bases matching. The starting material was whole blood, obtained in connection with sensitization to the hapten diphenylcyclopropenone (DPC). The DNA sequence is given as TGTGCCAGCAGACCGGGACGGAATAATTCACCCCTCCACTTT. Its translation reads: CASRPGRNNSPLHF.